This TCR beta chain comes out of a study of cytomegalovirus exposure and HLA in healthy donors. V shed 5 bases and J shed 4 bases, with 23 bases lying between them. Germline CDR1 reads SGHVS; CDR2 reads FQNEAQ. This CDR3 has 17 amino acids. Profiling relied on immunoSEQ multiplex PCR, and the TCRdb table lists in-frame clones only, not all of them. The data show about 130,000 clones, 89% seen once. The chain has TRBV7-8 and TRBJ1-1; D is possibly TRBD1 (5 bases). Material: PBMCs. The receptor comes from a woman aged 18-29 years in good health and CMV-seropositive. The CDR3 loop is CASSPLPSGLTITEAFF. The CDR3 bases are TGTGCCAGCAGCCCCCTACCCTCAGGGTTAACGATCACTGAAGCTTTCTTT.